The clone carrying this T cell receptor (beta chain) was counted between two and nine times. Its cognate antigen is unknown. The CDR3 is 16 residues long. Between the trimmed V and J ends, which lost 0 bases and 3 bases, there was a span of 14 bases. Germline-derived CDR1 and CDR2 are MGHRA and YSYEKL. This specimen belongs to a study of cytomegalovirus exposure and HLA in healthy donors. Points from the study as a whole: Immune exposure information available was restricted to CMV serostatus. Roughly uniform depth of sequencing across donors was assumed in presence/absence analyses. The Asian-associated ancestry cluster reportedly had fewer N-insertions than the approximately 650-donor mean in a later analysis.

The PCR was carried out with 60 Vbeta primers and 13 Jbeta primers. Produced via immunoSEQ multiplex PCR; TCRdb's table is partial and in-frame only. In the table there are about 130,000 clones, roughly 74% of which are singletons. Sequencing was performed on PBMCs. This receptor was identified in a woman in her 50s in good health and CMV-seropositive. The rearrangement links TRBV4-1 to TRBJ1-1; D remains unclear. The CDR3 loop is CASSQETAARYTEAFF. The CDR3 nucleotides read TGCGCCAGCAGCCAAGAAACCGCGGCAAGGTACACTGAAGCTTTCTTT.